The TCR beta chain under discussion was sequenced for a study of regulatory T cells in long-lasting Graves disease (dated by TCRdb to the early 2020s). Notes on the research overall: In the newly diagnosed Graves' disease group, patients had been taking antithyroid drugs for less than 3 months. Peripheral blood TCR sequencing and RNA sequencing compared persistent Graves' disease patients with newly diagnosed Graves' disease patients. The study took place in China and was registered as a clinical trial. A total of approximately 35 samples were covered by TCR sequencing, comprising some 13 persistent and 20 newly diagnosed Graves' disease patients.

Library preparation employed multiplex PCR. Instrument on record: Illumina HiSeq 4000. To build TCR beta libraries, CDR3 regions were amplified by Arm-PCR using iRepertoire HTBI primers. Gel purification was performed on PCR products prior to sequencing. The study's own analysis went as follows. Gene usage analysis of CDR3 amino acid clonotypes relied on the 55 to 80 TRBV and 15 or so TRBJ segments identified across samples. Filtered high-quality paired reads were merged into contigs using COPE and FqMerger. BLAST was used to align contigs to the IMGT TRBV, TRBD and TRBJ reference genes, and CDR3 was defined following IMGT. Highly expanded clones were defined as clonotypes with a frequency above 0.1%. Shannon entropy served as the measure of repertoire diversity, while the Gini coefficient captured V-J evenness. A clonotype was considered public if more than one individual shared it. The raw public data were reprocessed by TCRdb itself: fastp quality trimming at Q25, MiXCR clonotype calling, in-frame beta chains only. Rows merge per CDR3 protein into single entries with the most common DNA and genes. The V and J calls here are based on TCRdb, not the publication. The table for this sample lists approximately 400,000 distinct CDR3 sequences; around 15% of them were counted only once. The top ten hold 22% of the sample.

The sample's time point label, decoded: newly diagnosed GD, antithyroid drugs for less than 3 months. For both TCR sequencing and RNA sequencing, RNA was extracted from PBMCs using TRIzol. Graves' disease was diagnosed according to American Thyroid Association guidelines. The patients came from an endocrinology department in Xi'an, China. From each patient, about 8.9 milliliters of peripheral blood was collected into an EDTA anticoagulant tube. Ficoll Paque Plus density gradient separation was used to isolate PBMCs, and no further T cell sorting was done. An Agilent 2100 Bioanalyzer and agarose gel were used to check RNA quality, and a NanoDrop 2000 was used to measure RNA concentration. There are a few counts of this clonotype. Its antigen target is currently unknown. Per-base qualities were not stored, and no clone one base away is much larger. From its cysteine to its phenylalanine, the CDR3 spans 13 amino acids. The DNA shown is the 39-base CDR3, in frame from base 1. The germline V gene supplies CDR1 MDHEN and CDR2 SYDVKM. Trimming leaves V shorter by 3 bases and J shorter by 5 bases, with the junction holding 0 bases beyond the gene matches.

General study outcomes and caveats: Only peripheral blood was studied, because thyroid tissue, the primary lesion, was inaccessible. Only the TCR beta chain was sequenced and analyzed. The authors acknowledged the small sample size as a limitation that may reduce accuracy. More public clonotypes were shared among persistent patients (fewer than 3,000) than among newly diagnosed patients (just under 1,000). Compared with newly diagnosed patients, patients with persistent Graves' disease had lower TCR Shannon entropy and fewer highly expanded clones, which suggests clonal expansion. Preferential use of TRBV28, TRBJ1-2 and TRBJ2-5 was observed in persistent disease, whereas TRBV20-1 and TRBJ2-1 were favored in newly diagnosed disease.

This sequence originates from a female donor with Graves disease. Specimen: peripheral blood mononuclear cells (PBMCs), collected at new diagnosis, from a patient treated with antithyroid drugs. Rearrangement joined TRBV28 to TRBJ2-4; 8 bases in the junction line up with TRBD1. Here is the DNA: TGTGCCAGCAGTTTGGGACAGGAAAACATTCAGTACTTC. Its coded protein is CASSLGQENIQYF.